The 19 T cell receptor beta chains below all came from one sample that was sequenced in a study of cytomegalovirus exposure and HLA in healthy donors. 60 Vbeta and 13 Jbeta primers were used in PCR. The method was immunoSEQ multiplex PCR; TCRdb's version includes in-frame clones alone and lacks a portion of them. In the table there are more than 200,000 clones, 85% to 90% of which are singletons. The sequenced material came from PBMCs. The receptors come from a human donor in good health.

The genes are TRBV23-1 and TRBJ2-3; D is uncertain. TRBV23-1 is recorded as an ORF, its role being uncertain. The CDR3 is 17 amino acids. Trimming removed 0 bases at V and 0 bases at J, with 13 bases between. The CDR3 sequence: CASSQSSLRRSTDTQYF. DNA of the CDR3: TGCGCCAGCAGTCAATCTTCGCTTCGTCGGAGCACAGATACGCAGTATTTT.

The chain joins TRBV5-1 to TRBJ2-1, with 8 positions matching TRBD1. J gave up 2 bases and V 2 bases, and 3 bases lay outside the gene matches. CDR1 and CDR2 from the germline V gene are SGHRS and YFSETQ. The CDR3 sequence is 15 residues long. CDR3 region: CASSFYRGAYNEQFF. CDR3 bases: TGCGCCAGCAGCTTTTACAGGGGGGCCTACAATGAGCAGTTCTTC.

The V gene is TRBV18, the J gene TRBJ1-2; D remains ambiguous. The CDR3 is 13 amino acids. Trimming pared 2 bases from V and 8 bases from J, leaving 12 bases between. Germline CDR1 KGHSH, CDR2 LQKENI. The CDR3 region is CASSPIIREGYTF. The CDR3 DNA reads TGTGCCAGCTCACCAATCATAAGGGAGGGCTACACCTTC. Full variable domain (missing parts from reference TRBV18 and TRBJ1-2): NAGVMQNPRHLVRRRGQEARLRCSPMKGHSHVYWYRQLPEEGLKFMVYLQKENIIDESGMPKERFSAEFPKEGPSILRIQQVVRGDSAAYFCASSPIIREGYTFGSGTRLTVV.

V and J are TRBV15 and TRBJ1-5; the match to TRBD1 covers 7 bases. Germline-derived CDR1 and CDR2 are LNHNV and YYDKDF (reference sequence). This CDR3 has 18 amino acids. With 0 bases clipped from V and 4 bases from J, the junction kept 12 bases outside the gene matches. CDR3 DNA: TGTGCCACCAGCAGAGATTGGGGACAGATACAAACTAATCAGCCCCAGCATTTT. Its translation is CATSRDWGQIQTNQPQHF.

The chain employs TRBV6-1 and TRBJ1-5, with TRBD1 matching over 7 bases. V lost 6 bases and J lost 2; bases outside the gene matches: 7. Germline lookup yields CDR1 MNHNS and CDR2 SASEGT. The CDR3 runs 15 residues. The CDR3 sequence is CASSRQGRGNQPQHF. Here the CDR3 DNA reads TGTGCCAGCAGCCGACAGGGTCGGGGCAATCAGCCCCAGCATTTT.

The chain combines TRBV10-3 with TRBJ2-1, with unresolved D. Trimming stripped 8 bases from V and 0 bases from J, with 8 bases between. The CDR3 loop spans 13 amino acids. Germline CDR1 is ENHRY and CDR2 is SYGVKD. This chain's CDR3 is CAIAAYSYNEQFF. DNA for the CDR3: TGTGCCATCGCTGCGTACTCCTACAATGAGCAGTTCTTC.

The chain has TRBV27 and TRBJ2-7; D gene unclear. Germline CDR1 is MNHEY and CDR2 is SMNVEV (reference sequence). CDR3 size: 11 residues. V lost 5 bases to trimming and J lost 1 base, with 3 bases between them. The CDR3 nucleotides read TGTGCCAGCAGTCTTTCCTACGAGCAGTACTTC. Encoded protein: CASSLSYEQYF.

This clone has only a few counts. This chain connects TRBV4-1 to TRBJ2-1; D unclear. The CDR3 is 13 residues long. Germline CDR1 is MGHRA and CDR2 is YSYEKL. V shed 4 bases and J shed 6 bases, with 10 bases lying between them. The CDR3 nucleotides read TGCGCCAGCAGCCCCAAGTACAGCAATGAGCAGTTCTTC. As protein: CASSPKYSNEQFF.

This chain joins TRBV30 and TRBJ2-7; weak D call: TRBD1 (6 bases). CDR3 length: 13 amino acids. The germline V gene has CDR1 GTSNPN and CDR2 SVGIG (reference sequence). With 1 base removed from V and 3 bases from J, the gap between germline ends came to 10 bases. As DNA, the CDR3 is TGTGCCTGGAGTGACGGACAGTACTACGAGCAGTACTTC. The encoded protein is CAWSDGQYYEQYF.

The J gene is TRBJ2-1, the V gene TRBV9; TRBD2 might be the D (5 bases). There are 14 residues in the CDR3. The V end was cut by 3 bases, the J end by 6 bases, with 13 bases between. Germline CDR1 SGDLS, CDR2 YYNGEE. CDR3 protein: CASSEVGAANEQFF. In nucleotides, the CDR3 is TGTGCCAGCAGCGAAGTGGGAGCGGCCAATGAGCAGTTCTTC.

Worth noting for this clone: Germline and junction disagree at one end, which may indicate a read error. The chain carries TRBV7-9 and TRBJ1-1; the D gene is possibly TRBD1 (5 bases). CDR1 and CDR2 (germline): SEHNR, FQNEAQ (reference sequence). This CDR3 is built from 13 residues. Here the CDR3 DNA reads TGTGCCAGCAGCTTAGCATACAGGCCGATTGGGGATTTT. This codes for CASSLAYRPIGDF.

The chain employs TRBV9 and TRBJ2-2, with a weak D call TRBD1 (6 bases). Trimming stripped 2 bases from V and 1 base from J, with 9 bases between. The germline gives CDR1 SGDLS, CDR2 YYNGEE. This CDR3 has 15 residues. In DNA, the CDR3 is TGTGCCAGCAGCGTGAAGACAGGGAACACCGGGGAGCTGTTTTTT. Translated: CASSVKTGNTGELFF.

The chain uses TRBV29-1 and TRBJ2-1; a possible D gene is TRBD1 (5 bases). Germline CDR1 reads SQVTM; CDR2 reads ANQGSEA. The CDR3 spans 15 residues. V was cut by 4 bases and J by 2 bases, with 15 bases left in between. Here the CDR3 reads CSVGVTAPPYNEQFF. CDR3 nucleotides: TGCAGCGTTGGGGTGACAGCACCCCCCTACAATGAGCAGTTCTTC.

The chain carries TRBV7-8 and TRBJ1-5; D gene ambiguous. In germline, CDR1 is SGHVS, CDR2 FQNEAQ. The length of the CDR3 is 14 residues. Trimming cost V 0 bases and J 7 bases, with 10 bases left between them. The CDR3 loop is CASSLAGRRQPQHF. The CDR3 bases are TGTGCCAGCAGCTTAGCGGGGAGACGGCAGCCCCAGCATTTT.

The V call is TRBV7-3, the J call TRBJ2-1; TRBD1 is a possible D gene (5 bases). Germline assignment: CDR1 SGHTA and CDR2 FQGTGA. The CDR3 has 16 amino acids. V was pared by 5 bases and J by 2 bases, with 16 bases between. The CDR3, as DNA: TGTGCCAGCAGCCTCCAGGGTCTTGGGGCCTACAATGAGCAGTTCTTC. Protein product: CASSLQGLGAYNEQFF.

The genes are TRBV19 and TRBJ2-7, with TRBD1 matching 7 bases. Trimming at V came to 6 bases and at J to 0 bases, leaving 8 bases not matched to a gene. In germline, CDR1 is LNHDA, CDR2 SQIVND (reference sequence). CDR3 length: 15 residues. CDR3 protein: CASSRTGQSSYEQYF. For the CDR3, the DNA is TGTGCCAGTAGCAGGACAGGCCAAAGCTCCTACGAGCAGTACTTC.

The chain carries TRBV27 and TRBJ2-1; D ambiguous. V was trimmed by 8 bases and J by 0 bases, leaving 14 bases between them. The CDR3 is 15 residues long. The germline V gene encodes CDR1 MNHEY and CDR2 SMNVEV (reference sequence). This CDR3 reads CASYLTPRSYNEQFF. The CDR3 DNA follows: TGTGCCAGCTACCTGACTCCTCGCTCCTACAATGAGCAGTTCTTC.

CDR3 amino acids: CASSLGGQGSYEQYF. In DNA form, the CDR3 reads TGTGCCAGCAGTTTAGGGGGACAGGGGAGCTACGAGCAGTACTTC. The rearrangement links TRBV28 to TRBJ2-7, with TRBD1 matching over 10 bases. V gave up 2 bases and J gave up 3 bases; unmatched junction bases: 4. The CDR3 is 15 amino acids. Germline assignment: CDR1 MDHEN and CDR2 SYDVKM. The full variable domain, its missing parts supplied by reference TRBV28 and TRBJ2-7, is DVKVTQSSRYLVKRTGEKVFLECVQDMDHENMFWYRQDPGLGLRLIYFSYDVKMKEKGDIPEGYSVSREKKERFSLILESASTNQTSMYLCASSLGGQGSYEQYFGPGTRLTVT.

This chain connects TRBV29-1 to TRBJ2-3; 11 nucleotides match TRBD2. This CDR3 contains 14 residues. V was clipped by 7 bases and J by 1 base; unmatched bases: 4. From germline, CDR1 is SQVTM and CDR2 ANQGSEA. The CDR3 DNA reads as TGCAGCGCGACACTAGCGGGGGGCACAGATACGCAGTATTTT. It specifies CSATLAGGTDTQYF.